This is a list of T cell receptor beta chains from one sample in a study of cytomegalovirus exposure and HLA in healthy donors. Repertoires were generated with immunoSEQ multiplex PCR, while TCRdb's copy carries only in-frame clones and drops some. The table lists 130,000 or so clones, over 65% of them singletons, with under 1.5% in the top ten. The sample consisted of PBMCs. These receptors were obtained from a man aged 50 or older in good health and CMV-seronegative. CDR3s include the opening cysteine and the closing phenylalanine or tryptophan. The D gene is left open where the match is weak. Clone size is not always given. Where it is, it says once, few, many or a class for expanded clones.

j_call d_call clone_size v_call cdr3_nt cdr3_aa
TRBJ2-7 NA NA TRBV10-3 TGTGCCATCAGTGAGGGGGGGGCAATCTACGAGCAGTACTTC CAISEGGAIYEQYF
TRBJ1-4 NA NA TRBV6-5 TGTGCCAGCAGCCGACGCCAGGGAGGTGAAAAACTGTTTTTT CASSRRQGGEKLFF
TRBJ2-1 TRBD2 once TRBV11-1 TGTGCCAGCAGCTTAGTCCGTATTAGCGGGAGCTTGGCGTACAATGAGCAGTTCTTC CASSLVRISGSLAYNEQFF
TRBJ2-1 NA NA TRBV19 TGTGCCAGTAGTAAGGGTGCTCAGGGGACCTACAATGAGCAGTTCTTC CASSKGAQGTYNEQFF
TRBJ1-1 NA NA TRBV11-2 TGTGCCAGCAGCTTAGTAAGAGAGAACACTGAAGCTTTCTTT CASSLVRENTEAFF
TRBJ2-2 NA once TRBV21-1 TGTGCCAGCAGCAAAGACCAAGGACAGCCCACCGGGGAGCTGTTTTTT CASSKDQGQPTGELFF
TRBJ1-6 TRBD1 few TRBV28 TGTGCCAGCAGTTTATCCCCGGGACAGGGAGGGCCCCTCCACTTT CASSLSPGQGGPLHF
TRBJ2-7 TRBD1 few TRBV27 TGTGCCAGCAGTCGACAGGGGATATACGAGCAGTACTTC CASSRQGIYEQYF
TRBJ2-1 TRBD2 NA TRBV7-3 TGTGCCAGCAGCAGATTGGGGGGAGGGTACAATGAGCAGTTCTTC CASSRLGGGYNEQFF
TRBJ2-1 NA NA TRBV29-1 TGCAGCGTTGACCCAGGCAGCAATGAGCAGTTCTTC CSVDPGSNEQFF
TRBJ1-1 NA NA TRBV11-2 TGTGCCAGCAGCTTAGAGAGGGGACTAGAAGCTTTCTTT CASSLERGLEAFF
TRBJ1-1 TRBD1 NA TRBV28 TGTGCCAGCAGTTCTTACAGGGGGCGATCGACTGAAGCTTTCTTT CASSSYRGRSTEAFF
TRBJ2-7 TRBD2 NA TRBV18 TGTGCCAGCTCACCACGGAGCGGGAGCGTTGCCGAGCAGTACTTC CASSPRSGSVAEQYF
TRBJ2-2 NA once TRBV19 TGTGCCAGTAGTACCCTGACAGCCAACACCGGGGAGCTGTTTTTT CASSTLTANTGELFF
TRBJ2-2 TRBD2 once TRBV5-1 TGCGCCAGCAGCTCGGGACTAGCGGGAGTTACCGGGGAGCTGTTTTTT CASSSGLAGVTGELFF
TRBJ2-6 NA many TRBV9 TGTGCCAGCAGGAGCTCTGGGGCCAACGTCCTGACTTTC CASRSSGANVLTF
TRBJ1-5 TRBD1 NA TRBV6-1 TGTGCCAACAGTGAAGCGGTAGGGGGCGAGGCAAGCAATCAGCCCCAGCATTTT CANSEAVGGEASNQPQHF
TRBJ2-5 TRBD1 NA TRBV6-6 TGTGCCAGCAGTTACTCGCCTCCCGGGGACAGGTTGGCCCAGTACTTC CASSYSPPGDRLAQYF